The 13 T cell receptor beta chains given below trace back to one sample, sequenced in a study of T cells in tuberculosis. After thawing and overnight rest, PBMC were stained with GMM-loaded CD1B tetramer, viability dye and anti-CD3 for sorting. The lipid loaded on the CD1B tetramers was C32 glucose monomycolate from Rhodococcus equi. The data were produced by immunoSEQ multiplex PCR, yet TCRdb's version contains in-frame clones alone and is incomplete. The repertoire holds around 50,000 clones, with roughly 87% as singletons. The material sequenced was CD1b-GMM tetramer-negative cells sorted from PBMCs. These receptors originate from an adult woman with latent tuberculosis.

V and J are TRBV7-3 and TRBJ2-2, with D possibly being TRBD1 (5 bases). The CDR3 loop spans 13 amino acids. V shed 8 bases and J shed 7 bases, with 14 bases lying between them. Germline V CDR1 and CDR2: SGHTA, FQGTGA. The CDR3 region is CASGKGRGGELFF. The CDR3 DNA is TGTGCCAGCGGGAAGGGGCGAGGCGGGGAGCTGTTTTTT. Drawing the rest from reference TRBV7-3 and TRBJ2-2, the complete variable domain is GAGVSQTPSNKVTEKGKYVELRCDPISGHTALYWYRQSLGQGPEFLIYFQGTGAADDSGLPNDRFFAVRPEGSVSTLKIQRTERGDSAVYLCASGKGRGGELFFGEGSRLTVL.

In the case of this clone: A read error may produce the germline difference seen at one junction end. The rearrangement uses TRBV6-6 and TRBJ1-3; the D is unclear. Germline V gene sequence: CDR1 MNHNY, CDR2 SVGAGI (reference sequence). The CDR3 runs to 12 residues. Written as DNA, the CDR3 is TGTGCCACCAGTACTTCTGGAAACACCATATATTTT. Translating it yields CATSTSGNTIYF.

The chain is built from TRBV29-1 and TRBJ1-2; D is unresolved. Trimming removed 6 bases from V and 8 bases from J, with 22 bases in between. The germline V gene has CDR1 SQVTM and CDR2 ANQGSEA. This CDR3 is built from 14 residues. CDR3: CSVGGRSLSRGYTF. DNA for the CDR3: TGCAGCGTAGGAGGACGGTCATTAAGTAGGGGCTACACCTTC. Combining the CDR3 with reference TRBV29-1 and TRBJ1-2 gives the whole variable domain SAVISQKPSRDICQRGTSLTIQCQVDSQVTMMFWYRQQPGQSLTLIATANQGSEATYESGFVIDKFPISRPNLTFSTLTVSNMSPEDSSIYLCSVGGRSLSRGYTFGSGTRLTVV.

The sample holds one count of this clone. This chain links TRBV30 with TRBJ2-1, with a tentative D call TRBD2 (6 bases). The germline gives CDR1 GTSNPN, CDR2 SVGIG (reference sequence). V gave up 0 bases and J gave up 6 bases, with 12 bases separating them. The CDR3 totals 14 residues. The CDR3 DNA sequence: TGTGCCTGGAGTGTAAGCCCCGGGGGCAATGAGCAGTTCTTC. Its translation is CAWSVSPGGNEQFF. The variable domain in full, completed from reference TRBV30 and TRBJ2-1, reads SQTIHQWPATLVQPVGSPLSLECTVEGTSNPNLYWYRQAAGRGLQLLFYSVGIGQISSEVPQNLSASRPQDRQFILSSKKLLLSDSGFYLCAWSVSPGGNEQFFGPGTRLTVL.

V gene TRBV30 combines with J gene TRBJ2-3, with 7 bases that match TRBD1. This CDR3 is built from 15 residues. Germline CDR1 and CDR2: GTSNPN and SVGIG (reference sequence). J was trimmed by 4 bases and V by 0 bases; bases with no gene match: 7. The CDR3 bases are TGTGCCTGGAGTGTCCAGGGGGATGCCCCAGATACGCAGTATTTT. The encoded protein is CAWSVQGDAPDTQYF.

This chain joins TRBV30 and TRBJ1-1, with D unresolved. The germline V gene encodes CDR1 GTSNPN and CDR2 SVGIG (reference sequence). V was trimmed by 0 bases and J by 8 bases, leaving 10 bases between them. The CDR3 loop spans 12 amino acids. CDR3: CAWSVTTGEAFF. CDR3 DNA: TGTGCCTGGAGTGTAACGACGGGGGAAGCTTTCTTT.

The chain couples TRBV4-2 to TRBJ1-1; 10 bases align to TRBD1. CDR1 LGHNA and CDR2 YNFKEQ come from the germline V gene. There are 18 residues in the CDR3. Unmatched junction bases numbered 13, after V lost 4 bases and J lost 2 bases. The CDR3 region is CASSLEWTGGGENTEAFF. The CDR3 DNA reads TGTGCCAGCAGCCTAGAGTGGACAGGGGGAGGTGAAAACACTGAAGCTTTCTTT.

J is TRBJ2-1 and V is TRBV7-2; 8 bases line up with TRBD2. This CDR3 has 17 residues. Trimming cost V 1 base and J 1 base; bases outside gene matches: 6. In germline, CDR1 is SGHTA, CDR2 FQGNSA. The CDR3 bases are TGTGCCAGCAGCTTAGGCTCTAGCGGGTATTCCTACAATGAGCAGTTCTTC. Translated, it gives CASSLGSSGYSYNEQFF.

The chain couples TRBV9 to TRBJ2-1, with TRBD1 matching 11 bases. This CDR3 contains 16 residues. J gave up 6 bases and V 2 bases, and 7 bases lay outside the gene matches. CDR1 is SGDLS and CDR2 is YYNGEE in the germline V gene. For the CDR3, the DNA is TGTGCCAGCAGCGTTTACCGCGGGACAGGGGGCAATGAGCAGTTCTTC. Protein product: CASSVYRGTGGNEQFF.

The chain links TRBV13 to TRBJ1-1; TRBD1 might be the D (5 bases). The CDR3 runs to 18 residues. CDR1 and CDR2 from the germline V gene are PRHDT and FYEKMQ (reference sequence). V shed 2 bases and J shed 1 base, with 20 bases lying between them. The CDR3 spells CASSLQGWAVGSNTEAFF. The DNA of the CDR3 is TGTGCCAGCAGCTTACAGGGTTGGGCAGTGGGTTCGAACACTGAAGCTTTCTTT.

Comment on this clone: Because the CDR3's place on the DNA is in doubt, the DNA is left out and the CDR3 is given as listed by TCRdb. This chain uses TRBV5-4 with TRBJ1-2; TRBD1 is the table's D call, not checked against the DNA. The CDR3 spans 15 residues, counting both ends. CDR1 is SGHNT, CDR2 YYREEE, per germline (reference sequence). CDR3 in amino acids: CASSLVGTGSPSATF.

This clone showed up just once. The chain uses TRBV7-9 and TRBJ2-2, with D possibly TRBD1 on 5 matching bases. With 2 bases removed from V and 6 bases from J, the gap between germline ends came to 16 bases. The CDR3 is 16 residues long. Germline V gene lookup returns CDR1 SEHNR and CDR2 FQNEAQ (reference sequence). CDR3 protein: CASSLMSGAGPGELFF. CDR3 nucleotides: TGTGCCAGCAGCTTAATGTCTGGGGCAGGGCCCGGGGAGCTGTTTTTT.

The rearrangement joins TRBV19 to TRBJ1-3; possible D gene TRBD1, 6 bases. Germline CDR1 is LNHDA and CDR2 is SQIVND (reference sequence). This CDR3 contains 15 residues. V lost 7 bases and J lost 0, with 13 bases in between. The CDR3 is CASKLGGASGNTIYF. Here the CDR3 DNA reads TGTGCCAGTAAGCTGGGGGGGGCCTCTGGAAACACCATATATTTT.